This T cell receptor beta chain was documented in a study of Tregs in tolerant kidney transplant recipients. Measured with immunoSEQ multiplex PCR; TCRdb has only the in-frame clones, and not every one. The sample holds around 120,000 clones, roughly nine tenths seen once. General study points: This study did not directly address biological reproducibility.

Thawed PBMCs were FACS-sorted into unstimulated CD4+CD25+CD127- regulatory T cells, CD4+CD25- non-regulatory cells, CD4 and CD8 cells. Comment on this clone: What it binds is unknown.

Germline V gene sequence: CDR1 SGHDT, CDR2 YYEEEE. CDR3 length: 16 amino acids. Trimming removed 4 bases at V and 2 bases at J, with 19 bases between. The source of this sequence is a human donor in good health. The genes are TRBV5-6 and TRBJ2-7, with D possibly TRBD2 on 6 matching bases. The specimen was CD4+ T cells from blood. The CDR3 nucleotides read TGTGCCAGCAGCCTCTTCGGAGGGTATAGAACCTACGAGCAGTACTTC. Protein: CASSLFGGYRTYEQYF. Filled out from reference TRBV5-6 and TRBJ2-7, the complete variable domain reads DAGVTQSPTHLIKTRGQQVTLRCSPKSGHDTVSWYQQALGQGPQFIFQYYEEEERQRGNFPDRFSGHQFPNYSSELNVNALLLGDSALYLCASSLFGGYRTYEQYFGPGTRLTVT.